The clone carrying this T cell receptor beta chain was counted only a few times. Antigen specificity is unknown. Germline-derived CDR1 and CDR2 are SGHTS and YDEGEE. The CDR3 runs 14 residues. Trimming cost V 5 bases and J 4 bases; bases outside gene matches: 5. The authors sorted naive CD8 T cells as CD8+CD4-CCR7+CD45RA+. This record comes from a study of molecular identifiers for immune sequencing clone quantification. Each CDR3 protein is one row after TCRdb ran MiXCR on the PCR reads. The table records 460,000 or so distinct CDR3 sequences, 20% to 25% of them present only once. Points from the study as a whole: Whereas clones above 20 RNA copies held under 1% of naive-cell molecules, they held over 98% of effector molecules.

The chain has TRBV5-8 and TRBJ1-5, with 8 bases matching TRBD1. The TCR comes from a human donor in good health. Some libraries in this study had Jurkat cell RNA spiked in. The source material was naive CD8+ T cells from blood, with Jurkat cell RNA spiked in. As for subset: FACS-sorted CD8+CD4-CCR7+CD45RA+ naive T cells. The DNA for the CDR3 is TGTGCCAGCAGTACCCGGACAGGGAATCAGCCCCAGCATTTT. This translates into CASSTRTGNQPQHF.